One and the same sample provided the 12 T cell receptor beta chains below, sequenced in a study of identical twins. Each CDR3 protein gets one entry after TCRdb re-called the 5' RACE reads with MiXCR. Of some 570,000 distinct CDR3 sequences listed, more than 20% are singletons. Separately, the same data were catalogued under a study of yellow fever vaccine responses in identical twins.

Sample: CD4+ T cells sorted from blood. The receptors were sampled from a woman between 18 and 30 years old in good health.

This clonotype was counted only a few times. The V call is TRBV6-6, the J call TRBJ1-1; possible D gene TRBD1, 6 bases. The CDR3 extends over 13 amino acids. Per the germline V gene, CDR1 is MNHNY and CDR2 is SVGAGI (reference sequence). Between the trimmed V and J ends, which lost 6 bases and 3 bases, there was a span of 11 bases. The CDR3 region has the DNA TGTGCCAGCAGACAGGGTTTTCACACTGAAGCTTTCTTT. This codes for CASRQGFHTEAFF.

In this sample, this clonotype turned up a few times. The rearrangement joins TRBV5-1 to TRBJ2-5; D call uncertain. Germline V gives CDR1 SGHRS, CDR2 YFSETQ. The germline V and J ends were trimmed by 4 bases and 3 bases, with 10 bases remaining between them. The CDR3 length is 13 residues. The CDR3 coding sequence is TGCGCCAGCAGCGCCTTGATCAAAGAGACCCAGTACTTC. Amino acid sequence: CASSALIKETQYF.

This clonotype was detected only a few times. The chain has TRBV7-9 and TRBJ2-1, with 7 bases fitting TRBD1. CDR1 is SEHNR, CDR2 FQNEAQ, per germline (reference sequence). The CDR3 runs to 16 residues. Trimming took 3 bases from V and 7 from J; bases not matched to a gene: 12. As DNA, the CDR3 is TGTGCCAGCAGCTTCCCGGCGTCAGGGGGAAAGAATGAGCAGTTCTTC. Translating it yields CASSFPASGGKNEQFF.

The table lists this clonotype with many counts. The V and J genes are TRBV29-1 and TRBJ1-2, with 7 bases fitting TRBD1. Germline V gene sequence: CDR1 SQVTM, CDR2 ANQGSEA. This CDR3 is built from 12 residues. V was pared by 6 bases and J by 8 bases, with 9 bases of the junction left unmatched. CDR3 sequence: CSVGDSQKGYTF. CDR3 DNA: TGCAGCGTAGGGGACAGCCAGAAGGGCTACACCTTC.

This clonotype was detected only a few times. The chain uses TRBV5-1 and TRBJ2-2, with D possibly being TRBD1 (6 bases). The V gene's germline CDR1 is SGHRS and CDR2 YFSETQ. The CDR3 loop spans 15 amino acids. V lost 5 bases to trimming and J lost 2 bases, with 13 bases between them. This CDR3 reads CASRPGTTNTGELFF. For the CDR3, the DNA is TGCGCCAGCAGGCCCGGGACAACTAACACCGGGGAGCTGTTTTTT.

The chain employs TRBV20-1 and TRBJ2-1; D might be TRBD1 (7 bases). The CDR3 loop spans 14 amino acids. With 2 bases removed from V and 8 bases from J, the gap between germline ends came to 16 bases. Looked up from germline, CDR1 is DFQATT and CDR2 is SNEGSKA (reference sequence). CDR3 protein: CSARRAGGSDEQFF. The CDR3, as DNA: TGCAGTGCTAGACGTGCAGGGGGGAGCGATGAGCAGTTCTTC.

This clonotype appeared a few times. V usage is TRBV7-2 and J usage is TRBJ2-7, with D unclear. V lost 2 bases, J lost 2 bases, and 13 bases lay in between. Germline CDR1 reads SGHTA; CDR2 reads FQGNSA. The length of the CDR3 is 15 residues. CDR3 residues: CASSLRSSYAYEQYF. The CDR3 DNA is TGTGCCAGCAGCTTACGGTCCTCCTACGCCTACGAGCAGTACTTC.

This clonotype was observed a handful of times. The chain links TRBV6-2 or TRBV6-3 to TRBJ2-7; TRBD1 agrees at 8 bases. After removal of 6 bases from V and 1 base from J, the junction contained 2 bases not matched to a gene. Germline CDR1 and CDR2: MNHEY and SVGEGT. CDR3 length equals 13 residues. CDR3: CASSRDRSYEQYF. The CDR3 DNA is TGTGCCAGCAGCCGGGACAGGTCCTACGAGCAGTACTTC.

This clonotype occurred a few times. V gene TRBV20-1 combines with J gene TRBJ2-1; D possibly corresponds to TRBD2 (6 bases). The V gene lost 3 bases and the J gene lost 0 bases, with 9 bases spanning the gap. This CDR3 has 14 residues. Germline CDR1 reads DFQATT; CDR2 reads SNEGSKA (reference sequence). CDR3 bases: TGCAGTGCTAGGGGCGGGAACTCCTACAATGAGCAGTTCTTC. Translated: CSARGGNSYNEQFF.

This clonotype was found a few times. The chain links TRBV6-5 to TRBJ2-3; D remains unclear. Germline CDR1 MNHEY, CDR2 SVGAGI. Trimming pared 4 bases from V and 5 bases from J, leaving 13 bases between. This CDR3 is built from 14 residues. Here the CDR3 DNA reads TGTGCCAGCAGTTTTTTCCTAGGCGGAGATACGCAGTATTTT. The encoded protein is CASSFFLGGDTQYF.

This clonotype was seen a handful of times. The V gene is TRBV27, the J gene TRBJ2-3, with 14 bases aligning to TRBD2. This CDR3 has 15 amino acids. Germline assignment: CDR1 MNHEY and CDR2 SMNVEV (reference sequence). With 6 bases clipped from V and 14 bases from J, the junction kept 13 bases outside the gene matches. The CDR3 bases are TGTGCCAGCAGCCTTTCCGGGACTAGCGGGGGTCCCCCGTATTTT. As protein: CASSLSGTSGGPPYF.

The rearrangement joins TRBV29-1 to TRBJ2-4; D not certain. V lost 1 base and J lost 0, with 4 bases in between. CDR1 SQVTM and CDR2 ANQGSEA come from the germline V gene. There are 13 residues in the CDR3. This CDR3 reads CSVEGEAKNIQYF. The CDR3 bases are TGCAGCGTTGAAGGGGAAGCCAAAAACATTCAGTACTTC.